The entry that follows covers one T cell receptor beta chain sequence. How the authors handled the data: Cell counts per sample came from amplifying reference gene primers. Data came from immunoSEQ multiplex PCR; TCRdb stores just in-frame clones and leaves some out. The V and J calls and the clone size are those of that table, but D and trimming were determined from the DNA. The sample carries some 130,000 clones, 70% to 85% recorded once. This CDR3 region has 15 residues. Deletions cut 4 bases from V and 2 bases from J, with 12 bases between. Germline CDR1 SGHAT, CDR2 FQNNGV. The sample belongs to a study of blood T cell repertoires in COVID-19. Study in general: PBMCs, B-cell-depleted T cells, or T cells provided the cDNA or gDNA that made up the material.

Sequencing was done on a sample of peripheral blood. The receptor comes from a man between 60 and 75 years old who had recovered from COVID-19. This chain joins TRBV11-2 and TRBJ2-1, with a possible D match to TRBD2 (6 bases). The CDR3 DNA reads as TGTGCCAGCAGCTCCGGTAGCGGCCCCTACAATGAGCAGTTCTTC. Translated: CASSSGSGPYNEQFF.